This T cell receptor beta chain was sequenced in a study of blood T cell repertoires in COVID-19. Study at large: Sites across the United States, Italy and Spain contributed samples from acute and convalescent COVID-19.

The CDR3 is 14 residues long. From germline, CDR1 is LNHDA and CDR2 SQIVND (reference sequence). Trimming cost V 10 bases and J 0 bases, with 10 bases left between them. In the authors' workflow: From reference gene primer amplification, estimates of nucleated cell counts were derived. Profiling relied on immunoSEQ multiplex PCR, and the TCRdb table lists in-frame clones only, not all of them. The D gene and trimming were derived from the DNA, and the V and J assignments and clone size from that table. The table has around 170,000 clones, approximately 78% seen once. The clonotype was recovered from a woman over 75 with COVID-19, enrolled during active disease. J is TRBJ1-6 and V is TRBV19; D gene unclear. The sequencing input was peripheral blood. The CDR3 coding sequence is TGTGCCACCTCAGCGAGCTCCTATAATTCACCCCTCCACTTT. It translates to CATSASSYNSPLHF.